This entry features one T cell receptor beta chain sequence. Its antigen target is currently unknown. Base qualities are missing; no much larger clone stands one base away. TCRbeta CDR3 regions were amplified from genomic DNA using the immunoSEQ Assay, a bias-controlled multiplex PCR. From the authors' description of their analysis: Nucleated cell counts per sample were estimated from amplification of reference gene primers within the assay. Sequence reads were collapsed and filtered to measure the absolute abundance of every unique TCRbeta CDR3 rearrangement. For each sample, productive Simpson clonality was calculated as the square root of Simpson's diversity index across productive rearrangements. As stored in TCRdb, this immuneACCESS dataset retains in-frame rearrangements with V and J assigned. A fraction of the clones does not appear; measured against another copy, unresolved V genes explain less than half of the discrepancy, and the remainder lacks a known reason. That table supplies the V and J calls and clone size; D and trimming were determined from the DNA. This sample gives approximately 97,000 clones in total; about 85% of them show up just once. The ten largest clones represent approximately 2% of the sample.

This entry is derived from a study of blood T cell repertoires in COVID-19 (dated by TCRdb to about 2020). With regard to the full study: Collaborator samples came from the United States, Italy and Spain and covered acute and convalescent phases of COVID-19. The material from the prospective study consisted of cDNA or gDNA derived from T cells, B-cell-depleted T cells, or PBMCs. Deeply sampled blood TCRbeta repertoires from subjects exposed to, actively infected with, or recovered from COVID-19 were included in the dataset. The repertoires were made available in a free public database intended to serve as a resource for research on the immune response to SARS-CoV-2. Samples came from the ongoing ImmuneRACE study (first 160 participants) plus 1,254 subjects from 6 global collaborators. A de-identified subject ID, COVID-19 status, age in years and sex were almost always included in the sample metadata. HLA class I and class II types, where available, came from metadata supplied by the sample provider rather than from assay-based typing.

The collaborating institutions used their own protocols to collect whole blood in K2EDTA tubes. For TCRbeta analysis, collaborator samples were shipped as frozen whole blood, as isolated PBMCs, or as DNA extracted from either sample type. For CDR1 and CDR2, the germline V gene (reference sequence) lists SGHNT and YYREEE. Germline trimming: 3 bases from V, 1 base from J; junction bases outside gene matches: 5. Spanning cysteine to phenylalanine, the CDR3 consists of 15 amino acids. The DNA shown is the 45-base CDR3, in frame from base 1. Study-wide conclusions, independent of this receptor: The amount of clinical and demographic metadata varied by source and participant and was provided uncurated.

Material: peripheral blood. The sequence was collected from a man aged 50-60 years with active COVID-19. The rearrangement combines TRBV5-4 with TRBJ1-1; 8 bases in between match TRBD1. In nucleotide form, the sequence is TGTGCCAGCAGCTCCGCCGGGACAGGGAACACTGAAGCTTTCTTT. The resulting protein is CASSSAGTGNTEAFF.